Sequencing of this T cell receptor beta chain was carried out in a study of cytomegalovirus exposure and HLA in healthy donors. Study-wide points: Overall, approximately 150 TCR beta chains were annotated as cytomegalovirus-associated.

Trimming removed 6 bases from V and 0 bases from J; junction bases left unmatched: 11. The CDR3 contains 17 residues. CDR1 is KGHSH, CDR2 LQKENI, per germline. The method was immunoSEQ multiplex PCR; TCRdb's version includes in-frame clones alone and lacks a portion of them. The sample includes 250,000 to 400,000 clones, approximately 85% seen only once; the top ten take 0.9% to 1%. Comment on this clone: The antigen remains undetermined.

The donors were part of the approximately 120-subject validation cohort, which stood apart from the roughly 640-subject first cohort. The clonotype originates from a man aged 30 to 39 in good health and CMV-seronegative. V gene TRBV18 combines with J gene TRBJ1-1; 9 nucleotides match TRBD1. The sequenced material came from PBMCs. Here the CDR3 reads CASSLTGGSFLNTEAFF. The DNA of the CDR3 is TGTGCCAGCTCTCTTACAGGGGGCTCCTTTCTGAACACTGAAGCTTTCTTT.